The rows below give T cell receptor beta chains drawn from one sample of a study of neoadjuvant anti-PD-1 for oral cavity cancer. Here immunoSEQ multiplex PCR was the method, and the copy in TCRdb shows in-frame clones only, minus some. Among tens of thousands of clones listed, more than 40% were seen once. The sample here was tumor tissue, taken after nivolumab (anti-PD-1) treatment. These receptor sequences come from a person aged 35-79 years with oral cavity squamous cell carcinoma. Both conserved end residues are part of each CDR3. The D gene is left open where the match is weak. Size tells how often a clone was seen (once, few, many) or the class of an expanded clone, and some rows leave it out.

d_gene,abundance,v_gene,j_gene,CDR3aa,CDR3nt
-,-,TRBV7-8,TRBJ2-3,CASSPAGGWTDTQYF,TGTGCCAGCAGCCCAGCGGGTGGTTGGACAGATACGCAGTATTTT
TRBD1,few,TRBV19,TRBJ2-1,CASSGRDRVKNEQFF,TGTGCCAGTAGTGGCCGGGACAGGGTAAAGAATGAGCAGTTCTTC
-,-,TRBV6-6,TRBJ1-6,CASSNREDSPLHF,TGTGCCAGCAGTAACAGGGAGGATTCACCCCTCCACTTT
-,-,TRBV4-3,TRBJ1-3,CASSQSGGTGNTIYF,TGCGCCAGCAGCCAAAGCGGGGGGACTGGAAACACCATATATTTT
TRBD1,-,TRBV5-4,TRBJ1-4,CASSLDRDSEKLFF,TGTGCCAGCAGCTTGGACCGGGACAGTGAAAAACTGTTTTTT
-,-,TRBV7-2,TRBJ2-2,CASSLAAGLNPGELFF,TGTGCCAGCAGCTTAGCGGCAGGGCTTAATCCCGGGGAGCTGTTTTTT
-,-,TRBV2,TRBJ2-7,CASKPPGTYEQYF,TGTGCCAGCAAGCCCCCAGGGACCTACGAGCAGTACTTC
TRBD2,-,TRBV2,TRBJ2-3,CASTRTSGNTDTQYF,TGTGCCAGCACTCGGACTAGCGGGAACACAGATACGCAGTATTTT
-,once,TRBV9,TRBJ2-1,CASSAKLRGGDFNEQFF,TGTGCCAGCAGTGCAAAGCTAAGGGGGGGCGACTTCAATGAGCAGTTCTTC
-,-,TRBV29-1,TRBJ2-7,CSVTAPGGQAAPYEQYF,TGCAGCGTTACAGCACCGGGGGGACAGGCGGCCCCCTACGAGCAGTACTTC
TRBD1,few,TRBV27,TRBJ1-6,CASSRATGTGSSPLHF,TGTGCCAGCAGTCGAGCTACCGGGACAGGGAGTTCACCCCTCCACTTT
-,large,TRBV5-1,TRBJ2-2,CASSLKNYGTGELFF,TGCGCCAGCAGCTTGAAGAACTATGGTACCGGGGAGCTGTTTTTT
-,few,TRBV6-4,TRBJ1-2,CASSEQGGYGYTF,TGTGCCAGCAGTGAACAGGGCGGCTATGGCTACACCTTC